This T cell receptor (beta chain) was found in a study of memory CD4+ T cells and cytomegalovirus serostatus. Data came from immunoSEQ multiplex PCR; TCRdb stores just in-frame clones and leaves some out. Of around 50,000 clones in the sample, roughly three quarters were seen once. Single viable CD3+CD4+CD8-CD45RO+ cells were sorted as the memory CD4+ T cells. Serostatus was set by detecting CMV pp150, pp28, p38, p52 IgG. Trimming took off 2 bases at V and 4 bases at J, with 6 bases between the two ends. The CDR3 runs 12 residues. Germline V CDR1 and CDR2: SGHAT, FQNNGV. This clonotype was obtained from an adult in good health and CMV-seronegative. The sequenced material came from memory CD4+ T cells from blood. The chain recombines TRBV11-2 with TRBJ2-7; tentative D call: TRBD1 (6 bases). The CDR3 region is CASSLQGYEQYF. The CDR3 DNA sequence: TGTGCCAGCAGCTTACAGGGGTACGAGCAGTACTTC.